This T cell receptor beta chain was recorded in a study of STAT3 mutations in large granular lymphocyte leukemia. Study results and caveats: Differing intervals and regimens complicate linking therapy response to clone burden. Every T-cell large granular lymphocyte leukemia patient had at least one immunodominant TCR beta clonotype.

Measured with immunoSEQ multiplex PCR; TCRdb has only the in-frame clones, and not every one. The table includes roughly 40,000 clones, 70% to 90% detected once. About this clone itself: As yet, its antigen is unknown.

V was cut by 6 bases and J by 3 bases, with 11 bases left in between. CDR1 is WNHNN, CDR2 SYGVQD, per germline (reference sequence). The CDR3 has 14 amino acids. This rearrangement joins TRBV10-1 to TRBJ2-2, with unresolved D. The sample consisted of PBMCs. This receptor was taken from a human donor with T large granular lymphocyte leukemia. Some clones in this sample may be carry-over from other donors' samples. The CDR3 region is CASRGPADTGELFF. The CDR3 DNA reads TGCGCCAGCAGAGGTCCGGCGGACACCGGGGAGCTGTTTTTT.